This TCR beta chain was captured in a study of cytomegalovirus exposure and HLA in healthy donors (dated by TCRdb to 2016 to 2017). Turning to the overall study: An earlier analysis of roughly 570 of the donors reported over 250 Gb of sequence data and roughly 120 million unique TCR beta sequences obtained from approximately 180 million T cells. An early release that covered fewer than 750 HLA-typed donors contained around 300 gigabases of sequencing data and tens of millions of unique TCR sequences. The genetic ancestry cluster associated with self-reported Caucasian donors included around four fifths of the approximately 410 genotyped donors. The study was designed to test whether signatures of past pathogen exposure could be identified by cataloging public T cell receptors. The study profiled the T cell repertoires of 500 to 800 subjects by immunosequencing and related them to cytomegalovirus serostatus. Along with the roughly 610-subject first cohort, a separate validation cohort of about 110 different subjects was used. To predict cytomegalovirus infection status, the study combined high-throughput TCR immunosequencing, statistical association of individual TCRs with disease status, and machine learning. To study patterns of TCR occurrence, a later analysis re-analyzed previously published TCR beta repertoires from around 670 donors and added high-resolution HLA genotyping. Rather than drawing on any new phenotypic data, the later analysis identified candidate immune exposures from TCR beta sequences and the way those sequences occurred across donors. In an earlier analysis of about 590 of the donors, high-throughput TCR beta sequencing was used to judge whether each TCR beta V gene segment behaved as functional or pseudogenic. Donor age, sex, ethnicity and CMV serostatus were compiled together with the repertoire data. In a later genetic analysis, genome-wide SNP genotypes for about 60% of the 666 donors were used, and that subset was treated as a discovery cohort. Every repertoire in the discovery cohort had been generated on one and the same sequencing platform. Both class I and class II loci were covered by HLA typing, at four-digit resolution. The number of donors typed differed by locus, with 629-630 for A, B, C, DRB1 and DQB1, over 500 for DQA1, over 600 for DPA1, and 400 to 490 for DPB1. A few DR-DQ haplotypes were handled as single units for association and clustering because linkage in the cohort was strong. On average, 235,054 unique TCR beta nucleotide sequences were sequenced per donor among roughly 430 genotyped donors of the cohort, with roughly 20% of those sequences being non-productive. Study-level results and caveats: When HLA alleles, especially DR and DQ, strongly co-occurred, attributing TCR associations to individual alleles was difficult. In vitro tests confirmed that three of the cytomegalovirus-associated TCR beta chains recognize cytomegalovirus antigens. Because the 87-base-pair reads could not distinguish some IMGT-functional V segments, including TRBV6-2 and TRBV6-3, those segments were excluded. While some public TCRs were present in many individuals, most TCR sequences turned up only very rarely across donors. A later analysis found that TCR association rates varied across HLA loci, with DRB1 alleles showing the most associated TCRs and HLA-C alleles the fewest. Presence/absence analyses assumed roughly uniform sequencing depth across donors, an assumption that may not hold. Linkage disequilibrium might explain the correlated functional status among segregating V segments, but an unknown experimental factor could not be ruled out. A later analysis found that HLA-associated TCR beta chains were more clonally expanded and had lower generation probabilities than equally common non-associated chains. This cohort had only TCR beta chains sequenced, and the lack of alpha or paired-chain data limited which features could be detected. The authors suggested that the approach could potentially be extended to other disease states and immunological phenotypes. Most CMV-associated TCR beta chains appeared to be HLA-restricted in a later analysis, and the HLA associations seemed to be driven largely by CMV exposure. Several of the top co-occurrence clusters appeared to be linked to parvovirus B19, influenza, CMV and Epstein-Barr virus, according to a later analysis. A further reported finding was that TCR beta sequences accurately predicted the HLA-A and HLA-B alleles for most subjects in the first cohort. Roughly 15 rarely observed V segments, including chromosome 9 orphons, were excluded from the earlier analysis of 550 to 700 of the donors because counts were too low. Broadly in line with IMGT annotations, most TCR beta V segments showed up in productive rearrangements about 90% or about 30% of the time in an earlier analysis of 450 to 600 of the donors. Compared with the roughly 670-donor mean, donors in an Asian-associated ancestry cluster had fewer N-insertions in productive TCRs, according to a later genetic analysis. In the study, around 150 TCR beta chains were listed as associated with cytomegalovirus. A cluster of highly shared sequence variants was judged likely to represent a technical artifact of the sequencing pipeline. HLA typing was unavailable for some donors at each locus, so association tests used only the typed subset. The only immune exposure information available for the cohort was CMV serostatus. Cytomegalovirus status was reported to be diagnosed by the classifier with high specificity and sensitivity in both the original and validation cohorts. Specific HLA alleles were associated with 15,000 to 20,000 TCR beta sequences at a false discovery rate of 0.05 in a later analysis. A later genetic analysis associated a missense DCLRE1C variant with V-gene and J-gene trimming of TCR beta chains, and an independent cohort replicated the association.

CDR1 and CDR2 were assigned from the germline V gene as MDHEN and SYDVKM. From its cysteine to its phenylalanine, the CDR3 spans 14 amino acids. Kept here is only the CDR3 DNA, which spans 42 bases and is read in frame from base 1. V is pared back by 3 bases and J by 2 bases, with 10 bases lying between the germline termini. The cohort was made up of approximately 670 healthy bone marrow donors. All cohort members were sampled while nominally healthy, although unrecorded immune exposures were likely present. The donor tested CMV seropositive, placing the donor among the 310 or so seropositive members of the cohort. A peripheral blood sample was provided by each donor, and peripheral blood mononuclear cells were used for TCR beta sequencing. The Qiagen DNeasy Blood Extraction Kit was used to extract genomic DNA from the blood cell samples. Libraries were made using the immunoSEQ multiplex PCR assay. A mixture of 60 forward primers for TCR Vbeta segments and 13 reverse primers for TCR Jbeta segments was used in the multiplex PCR. The CDR3 region of rearranged TCR beta genes was amplified from genomic DNA with a multiplex PCR assay. The Illumina HiSeq System was used to sequence the amplified TCR beta libraries as 87-base-pair reads. In the original analysis: A later analysis tallied 70 million to 100 million unique TCR beta chains across the 640 or so repertoires, and approximately 12 million of those chains were shared by two or more donors. Raw reads were error-corrected and collapsed into unique sequences by a nearest-neighbor algorithm in which closely related sequences were merged to remove PCR and sequencing errors. Alignment of CDR3 sequences to IMGT reference sequences was used to assign V, D and J gene segments. For a sequence to be retained, a match of at least six nucleotides to both a V gene segment and a J gene segment was required. Rearrangements were called productive when the CDR3 lacked stop codons and stayed in frame with V and J; all others were non-productive. CDR3 was defined by IMGT convention, running from the second conserved V-encoded cysteine to the conserved J-encoded phenylalanine. The earlier analysis of about 610 of the donors excluded sequences that lacked an unambiguous match to a single V gene segment. In an earlier analysis of 587 of the donors, V segments were called functional above 56.7% productive rearrangements and were called segregating when the between-donor standard deviation exceeded 5%. A statistical classification framework was built for diagnosing cytomegalovirus status from the catalog of TCR beta chain sequences. In a later analysis, TCR nucleotide sequences were compared against IMGT/GENE-DB human TR gene sequences so that V and J genes could be assigned. A later analysis assigned CDR3 sequences and most-parsimonious VDJ recombination scenarios with the TCRdist pipeline. In a later analysis, each TCR beta chain was defined by its CDR3 amino acid sequence together with its V-gene family, and reads lacking a unique V-gene family were excluded. A later analysis removed 592 highly shared, low-generation-probability nucleotide sequences to deal with suspected cross-contamination and a sequencing artifact. A later analysis calculated a clonal expansion index for each public chain from normalized within-repertoire ranks of inferred template counts. A later analysis computed generation probabilities with a VDJ recombination model fitted to out-of-frame rearrangements, and checked the results against IGoR. A later analysis scored TCR-TCR, TCR-HLA and TCR-CMV co-occurrence with hypergeometric tests, applying a repertoire-size bias correction to TCR pairs. False discovery rates were estimated in a later analysis by permuting HLA or CMV assignments 20 times. A later analysis grouped co-occurring TCRs with DBSCAN, adding TCRdist sequence similarity when clustering within HLA-allele-positive subsets. Repertoires with fewer than 30,000 or more than 120,000 public chains were left out of co-occurrence clustering, as were five repertoires with anomalous nucleotide sharing. As stored in TCRdb, this immuneACCESS dataset retains in-frame rearrangements with V and J assigned. A fraction of the clones does not appear; measured against another copy, unresolved V genes explain less than half of the discrepancy, and the remainder lacks a known reason. The DNA was the basis for D and trimming; V, J and clone size are from that table. The sample table records 110,000 to 150,000 clones; 70% of these occur just once. The ten largest clones capture roughly 2% of the sample.

In regard to this clone: The specificity of this receptor is unknown. Per-base qualities were not stored, and no clone one base away is much larger.

The sequence joins TRBV28 to TRBJ1-2, with the D gene uncertain. Sequencing was done on a sample of PBMCs. The sequence came from a woman aged 55-69 years in good health and CMV-seropositive. The CDR3 loop reads CASSLATINYGYTF. The nucleotides read TGTGCCAGCAGTTTGGCCACGATCAACTATGGCTACACCTTC.